One T cell receptor (beta chain) is described in this entry. What it binds is unknown. In the original analysis: With immunoSEQ giving junction-only sequences and no quality scores, filtering differed. Clones were read by immunoSEQ multiplex PCR, and TCRdb kept only the in-frame ones, dropping some. The V and J calls and the clone size are those of that table, but D and trimming were determined from the DNA. The table lists about 980,000 clones, more than 75% of them singletons. The CDR3 has 13 residues. Germline CDR1 is GTSNPN and CDR2 is SVGIG (reference sequence). Trimming took 2 bases from V and 3 from J, leaving 8 bases between them. Study donors comprised healthy, HIV-negative adults devoid of recent acute infection or vaccination. The sample is drawn from a study of shared clonotypes between healthy human individuals. Overall study results and limits: Generally, estimated richness proved larger in naive subsets than it did in memory subsets. Clonotypes not shared had lower generation probabilities than those common to all four donors.

The sequenced sample was memory CD4+ T cells sorted from blood. Regarding subset: CD45RA-negative fraction. The receptor was derived from a man younger than 35 in good health. The genes are TRBV30 and TRBJ1-5; D not resolved. The CDR3 loop is CAWSSGVNQPQHF. The CDR3 region has the DNA TGTGCCTGGAGTAGTGGGGTCAATCAGCCCCAGCATTTT.